The entry below describes one T cell receptor beta chain. This entry belongs to a study of T cell changes during pregnancy in multiple sclerosis. Measured with immunoSEQ multiplex PCR; TCRdb has only the in-frame clones, and not every one. The data contain roughly 110,000 clones, about 90% of them singletons. Germline V CDR1 and CDR2: ENHRY, SYGVKD. This CDR3 comprises 18 residues. After removal of 3 bases from V and 2 bases from J, the junction contained 7 bases not matched to a gene. V and J are TRBV10-3 and TRBJ2-2, with 12 bases fitting TRBD2. The TCR originated in a female donor with multiple sclerosis, enrolled in a pregnancy study. Source: peripheral blood, taken before pregnancy. The CDR3 nucleotides are TGTGCCATCAGTGATCCCGGACTAGCGGGGTCTAACACCGGGGAGCTGTTTTTT. Translated: CAISDPGLAGSNTGELFF.